This record concerns one T cell receptor (beta chain) sequence. This record comes from a study of blood T cell repertoires in COVID-19. Study as a whole: Acute and convalescent COVID-19 samples came from the United States, Italy and Spain. Sources were T cells, B-cell-depleted T cells, or PBMCs; the material itself was cDNA or gDNA.

As handled by the study authors: Amplification with reference gene primers provided the estimates of nucleated cell counts. Using immunoSEQ multiplex PCR, the repertoire was profiled, and TCRdb retains in-frame clones only, with some absent. That table is the source of V, J and clone size, and D and trimming were worked out from the DNA. The sample has 250,000 to 300,000 clones; around 80% are singletons. The germline V gene has CDR1 ENHRY and CDR2 SYGVKD. The CDR3 totals 14 residues. V shed 6 bases and J shed 0 bases, with 11 bases lying between them. The sample was peripheral blood. The chain links TRBV10-3 to TRBJ1-1, with D perhaps matching TRBD1 (5 bases). The clonotype was recovered from an elderly man with acute or convalescent COVID-19. The CDR3 nucleotides read TGTGCCATCAGGGACACAGAACTGAACACTGAAGCTTTCTTT. Translation: CAIRDTELNTEAFF.